These 20 T cell receptor beta chains share one sample of origin, sequenced in a study of OX40 agonist ivuxolimab in advanced cancers. TCRdb keeps only in-frame clones here, not all; method: immunoSEQ multiplex PCR. The data hold fewer than 50,000 clones, with around 92% observed a single time. The sample was CD4+ or CD8+ T cells sorted from blood, taken in a trial of the OX40 agonist ivuxolimab. Receptors were obtained from an adult with an advanced solid tumor such as melanoma, head and neck, liver or kidney cancer.

This chain links TRBV19 with TRBJ1-5, with D perhaps TRBD1 (5 bases). In germline, CDR1 is LNHDA, CDR2 SQIVND (reference sequence). The V and J ends lost 7 bases and 4 bases respectively, with 17 bases between them. This CDR3 is 15 amino acids long. CDR3 DNA: TGTGCCAGTACCCTCTGGGCCAGGGAGAATCAGCCCCAGCATTTT. It is translated as CASTLWARENQPQHF.

The rearrangement joins TRBV28 to TRBJ1-4, with D possibly being TRBD1 (6 bases). In germline, CDR1 is MDHEN, CDR2 SYDVKM. Trimming took 6 bases from V and 5 from J, leaving 13 bases between them. The CDR3 is 14 residues long. The CDR3 region has the DNA TGTGCCAGCAGCCTAGGACAGCTGAATGAAAAACTGTTTTTT. Protein: CASSLGQLNEKLFF.

V is TRBV13 and J is TRBJ2-1; 12 bases are a match to TRBD2. The CDR3 extends over 19 amino acids. Germline trimming cut 5 bases from V and 10 bases from J; bases unmatched to any gene: 21. Germline CDR1 and CDR2: PRHDT and FYEKMQ (reference sequence). The CDR3 reads CASSDRQGGLAGGPGEQFF. The CDR3 DNA sequence: TGTGCCAGCAGCGACCGACAGGGAGGTCTAGCGGGAGGGCCGGGCGAGCAGTTCTTC.

This sequence joins TRBV29-1 and TRBJ1-1, with D unresolved. Trimming pared 3 bases from V and 0 bases from J, leaving 5 bases between. Germline-derived CDR1 and CDR2 are SQVTM and ANQGSEA. CDR3 length: 12 amino acids. Here the CDR3 DNA reads TGCAGCGTTGACGGTGTGAACACTGAAGCTTTCTTT. The encoded protein is CSVDGVNTEAFF. Drawing the rest from reference TRBV29-1 and TRBJ1-1, the complete variable domain is SAVISQKPSRDICQRGTSLTIQCQVDSQVTMMFWYRQQPGQSLTLIATANQGSEATYESGFVIDKFPISRPNLTFSTLTVSNMSPEDSSIYLCSVDGVNTEAFFGQGTRLTVV.

This clone is a singleton in its sample. CDR3 protein: CAWSVVRQTGYTF. The CDR3 DNA follows: TGTGCCTGGAGTGTGGTTCGACAGACGGGCTACACCTTC. The chain combines TRBV30 with TRBJ1-2, with a possible D match to TRBD1 (5 bases). V was pared by 0 bases and J by 8 bases, with 13 bases between. CDR3 length: 13 amino acids. The germline gives CDR1 GTSNPN, CDR2 SVGIG (reference sequence). The full variable domain, with the rest looked up from reference TRBV30 and TRBJ1-2, is SQTIHQWPATLVQPVGSPLSLECTVEGTSNPNLYWYRQAAGRGLQLLFYSVGIGQISSEVPQNLSASRPQDRQFILSSKKLLLSDSGFYLCAWSVVRQTGYTFGSGTRLTVV.

This chain connects TRBV11-2 to TRBJ2-3; no clear D. The CDR3 is made up of 15 amino acids. Germline CDR1 reads SGHAT; CDR2 reads FQNNGV. The ends were cut back, 0 bases at V and 0 bases at J, with 7 bases in the middle. The chain's CDR3 is CASSLDATSTDTQYF. The CDR3 DNA reads as TGTGCCAGCAGCTTAGATGCGACTAGCACAGATACGCAGTATTTT. Full variable domain (outside the CDR3, taken from reference TRBV11-2 and TRBJ2-3): EAGVAQSPRYKIIEKRQSVAFWCNPISGHATLYWYQQILGQGPKLLIQFQNNGVVDDSQLPKDRFSAERLKGVDSTLKIQPAKLEDSAVYLCASSLDATSTDTQYFGPGTRLTVL.

The chain combines TRBV19 with TRBJ2-3; D might be TRBD2 (6 bases). Trimming stripped 5 bases from V and 6 bases from J, with 15 bases between. The germline V gene has CDR1 LNHDA and CDR2 SQIVND (reference sequence). This CDR3 spans 14 amino acids. The DNA for the CDR3 is TGTGCCAGTAGTCTCGGGACTCCCCCCGATACGCAGTATTTT. Translation: CASSLGTPPDTQYF.

The chain carries TRBV11-2 and TRBJ2-2; TRBD2 agrees at 9 bases. Germline loops: CDR1 SGHAT, CDR2 FQNNGV. The CDR3 loop spans 17 amino acids. The V and J ends lost 0 bases and 4 bases, in that order; junction bases with no gene match: 6. The CDR3 DNA sequence: TGTGCCAGCAGCTTAGACGGGAGCGGGAGGCCCACCGGGGAGCTGTTTTTT. It translates to CASSLDGSGRPTGELFF.

This chain links TRBV13 with TRBJ2-7; unclear D gene. This CDR3 comprises 11 residues. CDR1 and CDR2 from the germline V gene are PRHDT and FYEKMQ (reference sequence). With 5 bases removed from V and 4 bases from J, the gap between germline ends came to 6 bases. This CDR3 reads CASSRAYEQYF. The DNA for the CDR3 is TGTGCCAGCAGCCGCGCATACGAGCAGTACTTC.

The chain carries TRBV7-9 and TRBJ1-4; D not resolved. The CDR3 covers 12 residues. V dropped 5 bases and J dropped 6 bases, with 7 bases sitting between them. Germline lookup yields CDR1 SEHNR and CDR2 FQNEAQ (reference sequence). The CDR3 DNA reads as TGTGCCAGCAGCCCGCTTGATGAAAAACTGTTTTTT. It specifies CASSPLDEKLFF.

CDR3: CASSSHGGRVADTQYF. The CDR3, as DNA: TGTGCCAGTAGTTCCCATGGCGGGAGGGTAGCAGATACGCAGTATTTT. The gene calls are TRBV19 and TRBJ2-3; TRBD2 matches at 9 bases. Trimming cost V 5 bases and J 4 bases; bases outside gene matches: 10. Germline assignment: CDR1 LNHDA and CDR2 SQIVND (reference sequence). This CDR3 has 16 residues.

J is TRBJ2-2 and V is TRBV4-1, with 7 bases aligning to TRBD1. J gave up 8 bases and V 1 base, and 7 bases lay outside the gene matches. The CDR3 loop spans 15 amino acids. Germline V gene lookup returns CDR1 MGHRA and CDR2 YSYEKL. The DNA for the CDR3 is TGCGCCAGCAGCCAAGGAGGGGGCGCTTCGGGGGAGCTGTTTTTT. Translating it yields CASSQGGGASGELFF.

The V and J genes are TRBV11-2 and TRBJ2-7, with D uncertain. V dropped 1 base and J dropped 2 bases, with 9 bases sitting between them. CDR3 length: 14 amino acids. Germline V gene lookup returns CDR1 SGHAT and CDR2 FQNNGV. The CDR3: CASSLGLGTYEQYF. CDR3 in DNA: TGTGCCAGCAGCTTAGGTTTAGGTACCTACGAGCAGTACTTC. The full variable domain, rest sourced from reference TRBV11-2 and TRBJ2-7, is EAGVAQSPRYKIIEKRQSVAFWCNPISGHATLYWYQQILGQGPKLLIQFQNNGVVDDSQLPKDRFSAERLKGVDSTLKIQPAKLEDSAVYLCASSLGLGTYEQYFGPGTRLTVT.

The J gene is TRBJ2-7, the V gene TRBV4-2; 7 bases match TRBD2. The V and J ends lost 5 bases and 0 bases, in that order; junction bases with no gene match: 10. This CDR3 has 16 amino acids. Germline assignment: CDR1 LGHNA and CDR2 YNFKEQ. The DNA for the CDR3 is TGTGCCAGCAGCGCAACGGGGAGGGACCTCTCCTACGAGCAGTACTTC. Residues: CASSATGRDLSYEQYF.

The gene calls are TRBV6-4 and TRBJ1-3; 8 bases are shared with TRBD1. CDR1 MRHNA and CDR2 SNTAGT come from the germline V gene. The CDR3 runs to 16 residues. V shed 2 bases and J 2 bases; nucleotides not matched to a gene: 5. CDR3: CASSDRPDRAGNTIYF. In DNA form, the CDR3 reads TGTGCCAGCAGTGACCGGCCGGACAGGGCTGGAAACACCATATATTTT.

The chain couples TRBV11-2 to TRBJ2-5; D not certain. V was cut by 0 bases and J by 0 bases, with 2 bases left in between. The CDR3 totals 13 residues. The germline V gene has CDR1 SGHAT and CDR2 FQNNGV. The CDR3 reads CASSLEYQETQYF. The CDR3 nucleotides read TGTGCCAGCAGCTTAGAATACCAAGAGACCCAGTACTTC.

CDR3 in DNA: TGTGCCAGCAGCGGGTCGGTCTATGGCTACACCTTC. Protein sequence: CASSGSVYGYTF. The chain has TRBV7-8 and TRBJ1-2, with unresolved D. This CDR3 comprises 12 residues. Germline CDR1 is SGHVS and CDR2 is FQNEAQ. V was shortened by 5 bases and J by 4 bases, with 8 bases between the two germline ends. The full variable domain, in which reference TRBV7-8 and TRBJ1-2 provide the parts outside the CDR3, is GAGVSQSPRYKVAKRGQDVALRCDPISGHVSLFWYQQALGQGPEFLTYFQNEAQLDKSGLPSDRFFAERPEGSVSTLKIQRTQQEDSAVYLCASSGSVYGYTFGSGTRLTVV.

The chain recombines TRBV9 with TRBJ2-7, with 7 bases lining up with TRBD1. J gave up 0 bases and V 5 bases, and 5 bases lay outside the gene matches. CDR3 length: 14 amino acids. Germline V gives CDR1 SGDLS, CDR2 YYNGEE. The CDR3 coding sequence is TGTGCCAGCAGTCCACAGGGGAGCTCCTACGAGCAGTACTTC. It codes for CASSPQGSSYEQYF.

The chain's CDR3 is CATSRRAAGIETQYF. DNA of the CDR3: TGTGCCACCAGCAGGAGGGCCGCCGGGATTGAGACCCAGTACTTC. This chain joins TRBV15 and TRBJ2-5, with D tentatively TRBD2 (5 bases). Trimming shortened V by 3 bases and J by 5 bases, and 16 bases separated the two germline ends. Germline CDR1 reads LNHNV; CDR2 reads YYDKDF (reference sequence). The CDR3 is 15 residues long. The full variable domain, completed using reference TRBV15 and TRBJ2-5, is DAMVIQNPRYQVTQFGKPVTLSCSQTLNHNVMYWYQQKSSQAPKLLFHYYDKDFNNEADTPDNFQSRRPNTSFCFLDIRSPGLGDTAMYLCATSRRAAGIETQYFGPGTRLLVL.

CDR3 residues: CASSPGTPYEQYF. CDR3 DNA sequence: TGTGCCAGCAGCCCTGGGACTCCATACGAGCAGTACTTC. The rearrangement uses TRBV4-2 and TRBJ2-7; D may be TRBD2 (6 bases). This CDR3 is 13 amino acids long. From germline, CDR1 is LGHNA and CDR2 YNFKEQ. Deletions cut 4 bases from V and 4 bases from J, with 11 bases between.